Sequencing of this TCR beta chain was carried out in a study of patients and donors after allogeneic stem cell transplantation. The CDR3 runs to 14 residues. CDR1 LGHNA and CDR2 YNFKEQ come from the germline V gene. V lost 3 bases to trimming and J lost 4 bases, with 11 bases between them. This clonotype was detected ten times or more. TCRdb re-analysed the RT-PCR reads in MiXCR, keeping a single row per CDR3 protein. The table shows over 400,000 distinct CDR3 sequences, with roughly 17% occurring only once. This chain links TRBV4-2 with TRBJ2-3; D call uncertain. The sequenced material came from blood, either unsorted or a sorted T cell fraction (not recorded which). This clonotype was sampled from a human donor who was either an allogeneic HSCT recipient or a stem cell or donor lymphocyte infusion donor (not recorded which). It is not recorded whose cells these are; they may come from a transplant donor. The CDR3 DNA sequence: TGTGCCAGCAGCCACGCCCGTAACCCAGATACGCAGTATTTT. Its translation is CASSHARNPDTQYF.